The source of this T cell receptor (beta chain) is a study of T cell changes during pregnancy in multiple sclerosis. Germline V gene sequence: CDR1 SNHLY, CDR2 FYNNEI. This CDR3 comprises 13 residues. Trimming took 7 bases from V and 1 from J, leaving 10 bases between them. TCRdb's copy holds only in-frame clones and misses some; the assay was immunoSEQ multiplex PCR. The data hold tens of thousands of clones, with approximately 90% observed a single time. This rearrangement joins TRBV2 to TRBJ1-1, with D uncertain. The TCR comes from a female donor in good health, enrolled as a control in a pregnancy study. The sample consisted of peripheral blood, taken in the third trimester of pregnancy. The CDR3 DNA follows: TGTGCCAGCAAGCGGGCCACGAACACTGAAGCTTTCTTT. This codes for CASKRATNTEAFF.